A selection of T cell receptor beta chains follows, all from one sample in a study of T cells after posttransplantation cyclophosphamide. Sequencing was performed with immunoSEQ multiplex PCR; in TCRdb, only in-frame clones are kept and a portion is missing. The data show tens of thousands of clones, 73% seen once. The material sequenced was memory CD4+ T cells sorted from PBMCs. Receptor source: a woman aged 60 to 75 in good health, CMV-negative, and a related stem cell transplant donor. Each CDR3 is given with its conserved first and last residue. D genes are given only for firm matches. Only part of the rows carry a size: once, few, many, or a class if the clone is expanded.

>TRBV7-9|TRBJ1-3|15|.|few
TGTGCCAGCAGCCCCAAGGTCAGACTCGGAAACACCATATATTTT
CASSPKVRLGNTIYF
>TRBV5-1|TRBJ1-1|14|.|few
TGCGCCAGCAGCTTCACAGGGCCTAACACTGAAGCTTTCTTT
CASSFTGPNTEAFF
>TRBV5-4|TRBJ2-3|16|TRBD2|.
TGTGCCAGCAGCGGGTATAGCGGGGGGGCCACAGATACGCAGTATTTT
CASSGYSGGATDTQYF
>TRBV5-1|TRBJ2-1|16|TRBD2|.
TGCGCCAGCAGCTTGGAGGCTAGCGGGAGATTTAATGAGCAGTTCTTC
CASSLEASGRFNEQFF
>TRBV5-6|TRBJ2-7|15|.|.
TGTGCCAGCAGCTTGGGCAGGGGAAGGTCCTACGAGCAGTACTTC
CASSLGRGRSYEQYF
>TRBV7-9|TRBJ2-7|12|.|.
TGTGCCAGCAGCTTCGACTACTACGAGCAGTACTTC
CASSFDYYEQYF
>TRBV6-5|TRBJ1-2|14|.|.
TGTGCCAGCAGCCGCGAAGGGGCAGAGGTTGGCTACACCTTC
CASSREGAEVGYTF
>TRBV9|TRBJ1-3|13|.|.
TGTGCCAGCAGCTCGGTAGCTGGAAACACCATATATTTT
CASSSVAGNTIYF
>TRBV28|TRBJ1-4|16|.|.
TGTGCCAGCAGTCCCCCCGTTCGGGGGGGCAAAGAAAAACTGTTTTTT
CASSPPVRGGKEKLFF
>TRBV28|TRBJ1-1|14|TRBD1|medium-sized
TGTGCCAGTTGGACAGGTTTAAATCCCTCTGAAGCTTTCTTT
CASWTGLNPSEAFF
>TRBV15|TRBJ2-1|17|TRBD1|.
TGTGCCACCGCGGATACAGGGGTAAAGGGATCCTACAATGAGCAGTTCTTC
CATADTGVKGSYNEQFF
>TRBV5-1|TRBJ2-7|12|TRBD2|medium-sized
TGCGCCAGCAGCTTGAGCGGGGGCGAGCAGTACTTC
CASSLSGGEQYF
>TRBV19|TRBJ1-4|15|.|once
TGTGCCAGTAGTCCCGACAGGACAACTAATGAAAAACTGTTTTTT
CASSPDRTTNEKLFF
>TRBV29-1|TRBJ1-1|12|.|.
TGCAGCGTGAAACAGGCGAACACTGAAGCTTTCTTT
CSVKQANTEAFF
>TRBV28|TRBJ2-5|16|TRBD2|few
TGTGCCAGCAGTCCCCCATGGCTAGCGGGTAGGGAGACCCAGTACTTC
CASSPPWLAGRETQYF
>TRBV19|TRBJ2-3|16|TRBD2|.
TGTGCCAGTAGTTTGCGAGTAGCGGGGGATTCAGATACGCAGTATTTT
CASSLRVAGDSDTQYF
>TRBV5-4|TRBJ2-7|15|TRBD2|.
TGTGCCAGCAGTTCCGGGACTAGCGGGGGATACGAGCAGTACTTC
CASSSGTSGGYEQYF
>TRBV7-8|TRBJ1-5|17|TRBD1|.
TGTGCCAGCAGCTTAGCGCGACAGGGGCCAGAGGGTCAGCCCCAGCATTTT
CASSLARQGPEGQPQHF
>TRBV11-3|TRBJ1-1|14|.|.
TGTGCCAGCAGCTTGCGTGGGACACGGACTGAAGCTTTCTTT
CASSLRGTRTEAFF
>TRBV10-3|TRBJ1-5|14|.|.
TGTGCCATCAGTGAGTCGACTGGGGGCGGGCCCCAGCATTTT
CAISESTGGGPQHF
>TRBV25-1|TRBJ2-1|14|TRBD2|.
TGTGCCAGCAGTGTAGCGGGGCGGCAGTATGAGCAGTTCTTC
CASSVAGRQYEQFF
>TRBV5-6|TRBJ2-1|16|.|few
TGTGCCAGCAGCCTTATTAGCCGGAGCTCCTACAATGAGCAGTTCTTC
CASSLISRSSYNEQFF
>TRBV30|TRBJ2-5|11|.|.
TGTGCCTGGAGTGTCGGTGAGACCCAGTACTTC
CAWSVGETQYF
>TRBV2|TRBJ1-2|14|TRBD1|.
TGTGCCAGGAATCCCGGGACAGGGTTCGACGGCTACACCTTC
CARNPGTGFDGYTF
>TRBV7-6|TRBJ1-5|15|TRBD1|.
TGTGCCAGCAGCCGGGACAGGGGAGTCGGTCAGCCCCAGCATTTT
CASSRDRGVGQPQHF